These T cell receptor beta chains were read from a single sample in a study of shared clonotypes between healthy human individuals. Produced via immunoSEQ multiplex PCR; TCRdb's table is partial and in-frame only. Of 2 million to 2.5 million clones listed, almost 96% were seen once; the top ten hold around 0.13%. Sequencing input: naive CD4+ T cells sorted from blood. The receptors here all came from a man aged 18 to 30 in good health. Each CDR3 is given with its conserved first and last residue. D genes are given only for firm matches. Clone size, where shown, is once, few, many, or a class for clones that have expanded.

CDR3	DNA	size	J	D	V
CASSLTTGPYEQYF	TGCGCCAGCAGCTTAACGACGGGCCCCTACGAGCAGTACTTC	-	TRBJ2-7	-	TRBV5-1
CASRSPVSPLHF	TGTGCCAGCAGAAGTCCTGTTTCGCCCCTCCACTTT	-	TRBJ1-6	-	TRBV6-5
CASSSPQGATGQGGSPLHF	TGTGCCAGCAGCTCGCCCCAAGGCGCGACAGGGCAAGGGGGTTCACCCCTCCACTTT	-	TRBJ1-6	TRBD1	TRBV5-4
CAISDWREAKYF	TGTGCCATCAGTGATTGGCGGGAGGCGAAGTACTTC	-	TRBJ2-7	TRBD2	TRBV10-3
CASSPTGFYNSPLHF	TGTGCCAGTAGTCCGACAGGGTTCTATAATTCACCCCTCCACTTT	-	TRBJ1-6	TRBD1	TRBV19
CASSPLGETQYF	TGTGCCAGCTCACCGCTAGGGGAGACCCAGTACTTC	-	TRBJ2-5	-	TRBV18
CASSLGVGEKLFF	TGTGCCAGCAGTTTGGGGGTCGGCGAAAAACTGTTTTTT	-	TRBJ1-4	-	TRBV6-6
CASSEAYRSNYGYTF	TGTGCCAGCAGTGAAGCGTACAGGTCTAACTATGGCTACACCTTC	-	TRBJ1-2	-	TRBV6-1
CASSYGRTDLWEQYF	TGTGCCAGCAGTTATGGAAGGACAGACCTTTGGGAGCAGTACTTC	-	TRBJ2-7	-	TRBV6-5
CASSLALRAFYEQYF	TGTGCCAGCAGCTTAGCGCTGCGGGCCTTCTACGAGCAGTACTTC	-	TRBJ2-7	-	TRBV11-2
CASSQRQGALSSTEAFF	TGTGCCAGCAGCCAACGACAGGGGGCGCTGAGTAGCACTGAAGCTTTCTTT	-	TRBJ1-1	TRBD1	TRBV5-4
CASRLTDTQYF	TGTGCCAGCAGGCTTACAGATACGCAGTATTTT	once	TRBJ2-3	-	TRBV6-5
CASSPIPTGSTNEKLFF	TGTGCCAGCAGCCCGATCCCGACAGGTTCAACTAATGAAAAACTGTTTTTT	-	TRBJ1-4	-	TRBV7-9
CASHTNTEAFF	TGTGCCAGCCACACGAACACTGAAGCTTTCTTT	-	TRBJ1-1	-	TRBV7-9
CARITWRDRGESGANVLTF	TGTGCCAGGATTACCTGGAGGGACAGGGGAGAGTCTGGGGCCAACGTCCTGACTTTC	-	TRBJ2-6	TRBD1	TRBV19
CAISEPGSVKGGYTF	TGTGCCATCAGTGAGCCAGGGAGCGTCAAGGGGGGCTACACCTTC	once	TRBJ1-2	-	TRBV10-3